Listed here are 20 T cell receptor beta chains from one sample, sequenced in a study of CD8 T cells in Susac syndrome. Random hexamers served to reverse transcribe roughly 0.45 to 1 ug RNA. Each CDR3 protein gets one entry after TCRdb re-called the immunoSEQ multiplex PCR reads with MiXCR. The sample holds about 53,000 distinct CDR3 sequences, approximately 95% seen once. The sample comprised CD8+ T cells from PBMCs. These receptors all stem from a human donor with Susac syndrome.

Only a few counts were recorded for this clonotype. The junction does not match germline at one end; this may be a read error. The chain couples TRBV7-3 to TRBJ2-1; D not resolved. CDR1 and CDR2 (germline): SGHTA, FQGTGA. This CDR3 is built from 12 residues. The CDR3 region has the DNA TGTGCCAGCAGCTTAGTAGAACAGAAACCCCTCTTC. This sequence encodes CASSLVEQKPLF.

The chain recombines TRBV19 with TRBJ1-2, with D hard to call. Germline assignment: CDR1 LNHDA and CDR2 SQIVND (reference sequence). V was trimmed by 7 bases and J by 4 bases, leaving 16 bases between them. The CDR3 contains 14 residues. CDR3 nucleotides: TGTGCCAGTAACCCCGAAAAAGGGTCCTATGGCTACACCTTC. This gives the protein CASNPEKGSYGYTF.

The J gene is TRBJ2-7, the V gene TRBV2, with D hard to call. V dropped 4 bases and J dropped 2 bases, with 21 bases sitting between them. The V gene's germline CDR1 is SNHLY and CDR2 FYNNEI. CDR3 length: 17 amino acids. CDR3 region: CASSVLWTLNLAYEQYF. The CDR3 DNA follows: TGTGCCAGCAGTGTCCTTTGGACCCTGAACTTGGCCTACGAGCAGTACTTC.

This chain connects TRBV20-1 to TRBJ2-5; D is uncertain. V was shortened by 0 bases and J by 4 bases, with 15 bases between the two germline ends. This CDR3 spans 15 amino acids. From germline, CDR1 is DFQATT and CDR2 SNEGSKA (reference sequence). In nucleotides, the CDR3 is TGCAGTGCTAGAGATCCCATCATGACGGGAGAGACCCAGTACTTC. Amino acids: CSARDPIMTGETQYF.

The V call is TRBV4-2, the J call TRBJ1-5; D uncertain. V gave up 1 base and J gave up 6 bases, with 13 bases separating them. The V gene's germline CDR1 is LGHNA and CDR2 YNFKEQ. The CDR3 totals 15 residues. Here the CDR3 reads CASSQVDGGGQPQHF. CDR3 in DNA: TGTGCCAGCAGCCAAGTCGACGGAGGCGGTCAGCCCCAGCATTTT.

The table lists this clonotype with a few counts. The rearrangement links TRBV5-1 to TRBJ2-1; the match to TRBD2 covers 12 bases. V lost 4 bases, J lost 6 bases, and 2 bases stayed unmatched. The CDR3 runs to 14 residues. Germline V gene data show CDR1 as SGHRS and CDR2 as YFSETQ. Here the CDR3 reads CASSVTSGGNEQFF. CDR3 nucleotides: TGCGCCAGCAGCGTGACTAGCGGGGGCAATGAGCAGTTCTTC.

The chain couples TRBV29-1 to TRBJ2-2; D ambiguous. In germline, CDR1 is SQVTM, CDR2 ANQGSEA. There are 11 residues in the CDR3. Trimming shortened V by 4 bases and J by 4 bases, and 4 bases separated the two germline ends. CDR3: CSVVVTGELFF. The CDR3 bases are TGCAGCGTTGTAGTCACCGGGGAGCTGTTTTTT.

The chain couples TRBV5-4 to TRBJ2-3; D gene uncertain. Germline assignment: CDR1 SGHNT and CDR2 YYREEE (reference sequence). V lost 4 bases, J lost 5 bases, and 14 bases lay in between. There are 14 residues in the CDR3. The chain's CDR3 is CASSPRVGVDTQYF. In nucleotides, the CDR3 is TGTGCCAGCAGCCCACGAGTAGGCGTAGATACGCAGTATTTT. Complete variable domain (other parts from reference TRBV5-4 and TRBJ2-3): ETGVTQSPTHLIKTRGQQVTLRCSSQSGHNTVSWYQQALGQGPQFIFQYYREEENGRGNFPPRFSGLQFPNYSSELNVNALELDDSALYLCASSPRVGVDTQYFGPGTRLTVL.

The rearrangement links TRBV5-4 to TRBJ2-5, with 13 bases that match TRBD2. Germline V lookup: CDR1 SGHNT, CDR2 YYREEE (reference sequence). CDR3 length: 16 residues. V lost 0 bases and J lost 5; bases outside the gene matches: 4. The CDR3 DNA reads TGTGCCAGCAGCTTGGGGGGACTAGCGGGGCAGGAGACCCAGTACTTC. This gives the protein CASSLGGLAGQETQYF.

The chain joins TRBV3-1 to TRBJ1-2; D possibly corresponds to TRBD1 (6 bases). Germline V lookup: CDR1 LGHDT, CDR2 YNNKEL (reference sequence). The CDR3 extends over 14 amino acids. Trimming removed 4 bases from V and 6 bases from J, with 15 bases in between. The CDR3 DNA reads TGTGCCAGCAGCCCCGGAGGGGGGATAGATGGCTACACCTTC. Translated: CASSPGGGIDGYTF. The variable domain in full, completed from reference TRBV3-1 and TRBJ1-2, reads DTAVSQTPKYLVTQMGNDKSIKCEQNLGHDTMYWYKQDSKKFLKIMFSYNNKELIINETVPNRFSPKSPDKAHLNLHINSLELGDSAVYFCASSPGGGIDGYTFGSGTRLTVV.

V gene TRBV13 combines with J gene TRBJ1-2; D ambiguous. The ends were cut back, 2 bases at V and 6 bases at J, with 13 bases in the middle. From germline, CDR1 is PRHDT and CDR2 FYEKMQ (reference sequence). This CDR3 region has 14 residues. The CDR3 reads CASSLTGKRHGYTF. CDR3 coding DNA: TGTGCCAGCAGCTTAACCGGAAAACGCCATGGCTACACCTTC.

The chain links TRBV7-6 to TRBJ1-6; possible D gene TRBD1, 5 bases. Germline lookup yields CDR1 SGHVS and CDR2 FNYEAQ. The CDR3 length is 16 residues. Trimming took 5 bases from V and 3 from J, leaving 14 bases between them. The chain's CDR3 is CASSPRRGYYNSPLHF. CDR3 nucleotide sequence: TGTGCCAGCAGCCCCCGGAGGGGCTACTATAATTCACCCCTCCACTTT.

The chain joins TRBV9 to TRBJ2-3; maybe TRBD2 (5 bases). The germline V gene has CDR1 SGDLS and CDR2 YYNGEE. This CDR3 comprises 16 residues. V lost 3 bases, J lost 5 bases, and 19 bases lay in between. The CDR3 DNA follows: TGTGCCAGCAGCGGCGGCGGGTCAAATGGTAGAGATACGCAGTATTTT. This encodes CASSGGGSNGRDTQYF.

The chain links TRBV6-2 or TRBV6-3 to TRBJ2-7; tentative D call: TRBD2 (5 bases). CDR3 length: 12 residues. Germline V gene data show CDR1 as MNHEY and CDR2 as SVGEGT. V was pared by 8 bases and J by 7 bases, with 15 bases between. The CDR3 loop is CASGLGSWEQYF. DNA for the CDR3: TGTGCCAGCGGGTTAGGGAGTTGGGAGCAGTACTTC.

The chain recombines TRBV3-1 with TRBJ1-1; D ambiguous. CDR3 size: 16 residues. Trimming shortened V by 4 bases and J by 1 base, and 16 bases separated the two germline ends. Germline loops: CDR1 LGHDT, CDR2 YNNKEL (reference sequence). The CDR3 is CASSPRTYTENTEAFF. DNA of the CDR3: TGTGCCAGCAGCCCGCGAACCTACACGGAGAACACTGAAGCTTTCTTT.

The chain joins TRBV20-1 to TRBJ2-1; D remains unclear. V was cut by 1 base and J by 0 bases, with 10 bases left in between. Germline CDR1 DFQATT, CDR2 SNEGSKA (reference sequence). The CDR3 length is 15 residues. CDR3 sequence: CSARVPRSSYNEQFF. The CDR3 coding sequence is TGCAGTGCTAGAGTCCCGAGGAGCTCCTACAATGAGCAGTTCTTC.

The chain is built from TRBV2 and TRBJ2-3; the D is unclear. CDR1 and CDR2 (germline): SNHLY, FYNNEI. The CDR3 has 11 amino acids. V dropped 4 bases and J dropped 3 bases, with 2 bases sitting between them. CDR3 residues: CASSVTDTQYF. CDR3 coding DNA: TGTGCCAGCAGTGTAACAGATACGCAGTATTTT. Together with reference TRBV2 and TRBJ2-3, the CDR3 gives the full variable domain: EPEVTQTPSHQVTQMGQEVILRCVPISNHLYFYWYRQILGQKVEFLVSFYNNEISEKSEIFDDQFSVERPDGSNFTLKIRSTKLEDSAMYFCASSVTDTQYFGPGTRLTVL.

The rearrangement links TRBV13 to TRBJ1-2, with TRBD1 matching over 7 bases. The trim removed 1 base at V and 7 bases at J, leaving 6 bases unmatched. The germline CDR1 and CDR2 sequences are PRHDT and FYEKMQ (reference sequence). CDR3 length: 14 residues. The CDR3 sequence: CASSLDRGWGGYTF. DNA of the CDR3: TGTGCCAGCAGCTTAGACAGGGGATGGGGTGGCTACACCTTC.

This chain uses TRBV29-1 with TRBJ1-1; D is unclear. The V and J ends lost 4 bases and 6 bases respectively, with 12 bases between them. The CDR3 contains 12 residues. From germline, CDR1 is SQVTM and CDR2 ANQGSEA. The CDR3 loop is CSVAGPDAEAFF. CDR3 nucleotide sequence: TGCAGCGTTGCCGGGCCCGATGCTGAAGCTTTCTTT.

The chain has TRBV20-1 and TRBJ2-5; D is perhaps TRBD2 (7 bases). This CDR3 is 14 amino acids long. Trimming left V 2 bases short and J 5 bases short, with 15 bases between. Germline V gene data show CDR1 as DFQATT and CDR2 as SNEGSKA (reference sequence). The CDR3 DNA reads TGCAGTGCTAGATTTGCGGGGGCCGGGGAGACCCAGTACTTC. Amino acid sequence: CSARFAGAGETQYF.